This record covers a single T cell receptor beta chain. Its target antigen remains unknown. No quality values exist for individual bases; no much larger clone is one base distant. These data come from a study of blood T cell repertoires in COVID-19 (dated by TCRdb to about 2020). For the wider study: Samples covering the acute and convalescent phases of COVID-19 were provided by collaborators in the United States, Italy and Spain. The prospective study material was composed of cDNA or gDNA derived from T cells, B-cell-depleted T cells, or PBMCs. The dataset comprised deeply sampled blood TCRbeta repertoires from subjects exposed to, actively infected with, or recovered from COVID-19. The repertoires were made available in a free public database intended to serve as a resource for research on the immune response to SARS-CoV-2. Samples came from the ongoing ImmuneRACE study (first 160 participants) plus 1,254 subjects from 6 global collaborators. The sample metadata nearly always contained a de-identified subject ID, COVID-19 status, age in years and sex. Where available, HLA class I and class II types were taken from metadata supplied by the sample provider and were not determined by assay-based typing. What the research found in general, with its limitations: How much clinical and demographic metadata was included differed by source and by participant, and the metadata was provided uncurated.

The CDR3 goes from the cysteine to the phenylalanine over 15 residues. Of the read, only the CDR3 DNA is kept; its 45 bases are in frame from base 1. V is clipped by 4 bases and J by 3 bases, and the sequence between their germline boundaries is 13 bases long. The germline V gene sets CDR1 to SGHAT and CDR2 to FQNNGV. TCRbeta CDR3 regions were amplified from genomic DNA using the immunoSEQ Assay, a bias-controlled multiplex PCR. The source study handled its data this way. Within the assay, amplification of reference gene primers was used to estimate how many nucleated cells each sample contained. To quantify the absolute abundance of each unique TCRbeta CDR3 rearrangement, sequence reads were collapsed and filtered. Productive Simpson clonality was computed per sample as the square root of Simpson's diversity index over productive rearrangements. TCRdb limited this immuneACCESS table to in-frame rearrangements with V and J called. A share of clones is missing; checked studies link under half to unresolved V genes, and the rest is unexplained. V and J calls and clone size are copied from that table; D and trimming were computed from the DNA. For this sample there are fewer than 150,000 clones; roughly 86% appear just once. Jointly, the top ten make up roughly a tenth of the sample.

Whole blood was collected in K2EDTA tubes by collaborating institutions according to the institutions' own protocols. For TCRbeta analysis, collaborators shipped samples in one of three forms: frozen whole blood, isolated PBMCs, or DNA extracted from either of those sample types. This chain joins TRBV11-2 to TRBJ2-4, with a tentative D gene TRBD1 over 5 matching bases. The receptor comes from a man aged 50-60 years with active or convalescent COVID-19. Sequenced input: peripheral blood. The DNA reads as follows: TGTGCCAGCAGCTCTCAGGGTTCGAACAAAAACATTCAGTACTTC. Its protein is CASSSQGSNKNIQYF.